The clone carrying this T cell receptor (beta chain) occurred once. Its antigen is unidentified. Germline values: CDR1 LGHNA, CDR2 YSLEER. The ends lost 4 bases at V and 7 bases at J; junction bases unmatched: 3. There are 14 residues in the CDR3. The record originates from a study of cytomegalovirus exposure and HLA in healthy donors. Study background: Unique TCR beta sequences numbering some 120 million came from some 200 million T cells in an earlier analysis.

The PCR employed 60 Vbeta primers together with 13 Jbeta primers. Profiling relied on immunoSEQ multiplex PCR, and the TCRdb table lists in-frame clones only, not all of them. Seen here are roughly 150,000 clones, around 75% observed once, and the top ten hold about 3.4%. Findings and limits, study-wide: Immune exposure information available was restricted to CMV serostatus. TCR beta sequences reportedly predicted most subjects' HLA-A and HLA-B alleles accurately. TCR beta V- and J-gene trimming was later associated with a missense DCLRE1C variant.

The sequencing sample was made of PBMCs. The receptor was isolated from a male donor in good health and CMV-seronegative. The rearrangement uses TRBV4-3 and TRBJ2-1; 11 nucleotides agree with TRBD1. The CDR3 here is CASSRGTGGNEQFF. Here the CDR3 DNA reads TGCGCCAGCAGCCGCGGGACAGGGGGAAATGAGCAGTTCTTC.